The entry that follows covers one T cell receptor beta chain sequence. Its antigen is not known. This entry comes from a study of beta chain features in type 1 diabetes. Study-level results: Within each of all four CD4+ subsets, Type 1 diabetes patients had TCRB CDR3s that were moderately but significantly shorter.

The CDR3 covers 13 residues. V was pared by 5 bases and J by 3 bases, with 3 bases of the junction left unmatched. Germline CDR1 is LNHDA and CDR2 is SQIVND (reference sequence). Investigators reverse transcribed all isolated RNA, so they sequenced expressed TCRB transcripts. The table came from immunoSEQ multiplex PCR; TCRdb's copy has only in-frame clones and leaves some out. The table includes roughly 700,000 clones, roughly 13% detected once. The chain recombines TRBV19 with TRBJ1-2; 7 positions match TRBD1. The clonotype comes from a young man with type 1 diabetes. The source material was naive CD4+ T cells from blood. The CDR3 DNA follows: TGTGCCAGTAGTCCAGACAGGGACTATGGCTACACCTTC. Residues: CASSPDRDYGYTF. Filled out from reference TRBV19 and TRBJ1-2, the complete variable domain reads DGGITQSPKYLFRKEGQNVTLSCEQNLNHDAMYWYRQDPGQGLRLIYYSQIVNDFQKGDIAEGYSVSREKKESFPLTVTSAQKNPTAFYLCASSPDRDYGYTFGSGTRLTVV.